Listed below are T cell receptor beta chains from one sample, sequenced in a study of cytomegalovirus exposure and HLA in healthy donors. The method was immunoSEQ multiplex PCR; TCRdb's version includes in-frame clones alone and lacks a portion of them. The data contain about 160,000 clones, 65% to 85% of them seen just once; the ten biggest clones take up approximately 2.3%. The sample comprised PBMCs. Receptors were obtained from a male donor in good health and CMV-seronegative. Both conserved end residues are part of each CDR3. Each record gives: CDR3 DNA, CDR3 protein, clone size, D gene, V gene, J gene. The D gene is left open where the match is weak. Clone size is stated in some rows and not others, as once, few, many or a class when expanded.

TGTGCCAGCAGAGCCGGACAGGCGAATCAGCCCCAGCATTTT	CASRAGQANQPQHF	.	TRBD1	TRBV6-1	TRBJ1-5
TGTGCCAGCAGTGAAGCGCAGGGGCCCGCCTATGGCTACACCTTC	CASSEAQGPAYGYTF	.	.	TRBV2	TRBJ1-2
TGTGCCAGCAGTTACGGAGGGGGCCCCTCGGAGACCCAGTACTTC	CASSYGGGPSETQYF	.	.	TRBV6-5	TRBJ2-5
TGTGCCAGCAGCCCTAGCGGGGGCCTCTACAATGAGCAGTTCTTC	CASSPSGGLYNEQFF	.	TRBD2	TRBV4-2	TRBJ2-1
TGTGCCAGCCGGGACACACCCAATCAGCCCCAGCATTTT	CASRDTPNQPQHF	.	.	TRBV27	TRBJ1-5
TGTGCCAGCAGCCAAGATGGGACAGGGGGTGAAAAACTGTTTTTT	CASSQDGTGGEKLFF	few	TRBD1	TRBV4-2	TRBJ1-4
TGCGCCAGCAGCTTGGCACAGGGGAACACCATATATTTT	CASSLAQGNTIYF	.	TRBD1	TRBV5-1	TRBJ1-3
TGTGCCAGCAGCTTATCGTTAGGGAGGGTAGATGAGCAGTTCTTC	CASSLSLGRVDEQFF	.	TRBD2	TRBV13	TRBJ2-1
TGCGCCAGCAGCCGGATTAACGACAGGCGAGCCTACGAGCAGTACTTC	CASSRINDRRAYEQYF	.	.	TRBV5-1	TRBJ2-7
TGTGCCAGCAGCCAGACAGTAAACTACGAGCAGTACTTC	CASSQTVNYEQYF	.	.	TRBV7-9	TRBJ2-7
TGCGCCAGCAGCTACGGGACAGGGGGTAACGAGCAGTACTTC	CASSYGTGGNEQYF	.	TRBD1	TRBV5-1	TRBJ2-7
TGTGCCAGCAGCCAAGTCCTCCAAACGGGAGCTTTCTTT	CASSQVLQTGAFF	.	.	TRBV14	TRBJ1-1
TGTGCCAGCAGCTTAGGCCATCCGGGACAGTCCTACGAGCAGTACTTC	CASSLGHPGQSYEQYF	.	TRBD1	TRBV7-9	TRBJ2-7
TGTGCCAGCAGAGAGGCGGACACCGGGGAGCTGTTTTTT	CASREADTGELFF	few	.	TRBV7-2	TRBJ2-2
TGTGCCTGGAGTGTACGGGGAGGGGCAGGGCGCCGATTTGAAGCCCGCACAGATACGCAGTATTTT	CAWSVRGGAGRRFEARTDTQYF	.	TRBD2	TRBV30	TRBJ2-3
TGTGCCAGCCGCGGCGTCCACACCGGGGAGCTGTTTTTT	CASRGVHTGELFF	.	.	TRBV9	TRBJ2-2
TGTGCCTGGAGCCCTAGGCCCGTCCCCTACGAGCAGTACTTC	CAWSPRPVPYEQYF	.	.	TRBV30	TRBJ2-7
TGTGCCAGCAGGGTAGCGGGAGCGTACAATGAGCAGTTCTTC	CASRVAGAYNEQFF	.	TRBD2	TRBV27	TRBJ2-1
TGCAGCGTGGGGACAGGGGGCAATCAGCCCCAGCATTTT	CSVGTGGNQPQHF	.	TRBD1	TRBV29-1	TRBJ1-5
TGTGCCAGCAGCTCACCGGGACAGGGGTCCTACGAGCAGTACTTC	CASSSPGQGSYEQYF	once	TRBD1	TRBV7-9	TRBJ2-7
TGTGCCACGACAGGGGTTATGAACACTGAAGCTTTCTTT	CATTGVMNTEAFF	.	TRBD1	TRBV28	TRBJ1-1
TGTGCCAGCAGTAGGACTTACAATGAGCAGTTCTTC	CASSRTYNEQFF	.	.	TRBV2	TRBJ2-1
TGTGCTAGCAGCTTAGGGTATGGAGCCTACGAGCAGTACTTC	CASSLGYGAYEQYF	once	.	TRBV7-7	TRBJ2-7
TGTGCCAGCAGCTTAGCTATGGCGGGGGCGGAGCAGTACTTC	CASSLAMAGAEQYF	.	.	TRBV7-2	TRBJ2-7
TGTGCCAGTAGTACCCGGGACAGGGGTCTCTATGGCTACACCTTC	CASSTRDRGLYGYTF	.	TRBD1	TRBV19	TRBJ1-2
TGTGCCACCCGAGGACTAGCGGGAGGCGAGCAGTACTTC	CATRGLAGGEQYF	.	TRBD2	TRBV19	TRBJ2-7
TGTGCCAGCAGTACCTTAGGGGCCGCATTAGGGTCTCCCCTCCACTTT	CASSTLGAALGSPLHF	.	.	TRBV28	TRBJ1-6
TGTGCCAGCAGTGAATCCAGGGTTAAGAACACCGGGGAGCTGTTTTTT	CASSESRVKNTGELFF	once	.	TRBV2	TRBJ2-2
TGCAGCGTTTTAACGGGGGTCGTCCAAGAGACCCAGTACTTC	CSVLTGVVQETQYF	.	.	TRBV29-1	TRBJ2-5
TGTGCCAGCAGTAAACGACGGGACGAGCAGTACTTC	CASSKRRDEQYF	few	.	TRBV6-5	TRBJ2-7
TGCGCCAGCAGCGGGGACAGTTCGAACACCGGGGAGCTGTTTTTT	CASSGDSSNTGELFF	few	TRBD1	TRBV5-1	TRBJ2-2
TGTGCCAGCACCCCCGCGGGCCTAGCGGGAGGTTTCTCCTACGAGCAGTACTTC	CASTPAGLAGGFSYEQYF	.	TRBD2	TRBV28	TRBJ2-7
TGTGCCAGCAGCTTAACGGGAGGCCTCTCCTACAATGAGCAGTTCTTC	CASSLTGGLSYNEQFF	.	TRBD2	TRBV11-2	TRBJ2-1
TGTGCCAGCAGCGTAGCCTTCGGTGAACAGTACTTC	CASSVAFGEQYF	.	.	TRBV9	TRBJ2-7
TGCGCCAGCAGCCAAGTTTCTAGCGGGAGCTACGAGCAGTACTTC	CASSQVSSGSYEQYF	.	TRBD2	TRBV4-1	TRBJ2-7